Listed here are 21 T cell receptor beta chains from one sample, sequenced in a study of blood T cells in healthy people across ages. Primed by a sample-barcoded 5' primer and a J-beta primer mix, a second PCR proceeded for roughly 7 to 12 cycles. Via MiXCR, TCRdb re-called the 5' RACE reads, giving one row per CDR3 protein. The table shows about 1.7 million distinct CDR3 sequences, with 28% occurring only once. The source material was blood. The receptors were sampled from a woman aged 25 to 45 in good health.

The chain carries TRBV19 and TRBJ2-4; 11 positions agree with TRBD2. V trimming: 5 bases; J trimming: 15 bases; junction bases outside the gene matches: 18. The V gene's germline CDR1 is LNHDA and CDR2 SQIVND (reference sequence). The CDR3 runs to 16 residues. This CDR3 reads CASSPRLAGLTYERYF. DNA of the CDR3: TGTGCCAGTAGTCCCAGACTAGCGGGACTGACCTACGAGCGGTACTTC.

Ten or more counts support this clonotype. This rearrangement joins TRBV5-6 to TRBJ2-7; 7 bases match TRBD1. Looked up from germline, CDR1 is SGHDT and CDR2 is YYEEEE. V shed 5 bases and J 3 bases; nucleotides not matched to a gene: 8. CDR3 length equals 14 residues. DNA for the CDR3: TGTGCCAGCAGAGCCGGGACAGTGAACTACGAGCAGTACTTC. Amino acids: CASRAGTVNYEQYF.

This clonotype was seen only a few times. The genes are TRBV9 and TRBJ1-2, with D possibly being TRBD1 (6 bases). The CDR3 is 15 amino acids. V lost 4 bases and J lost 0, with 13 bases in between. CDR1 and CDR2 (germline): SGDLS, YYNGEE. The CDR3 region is CASSFRDTSNYGYTF. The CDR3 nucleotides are TGTGCCAGCAGCTTCCGGGACACCTCTAACTATGGCTACACCTTC. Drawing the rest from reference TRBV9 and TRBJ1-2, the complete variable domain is DSGVTQTPKHLITATGQRVTLRCSPRSGDLSVYWYQQSLDQGLQFLIQYYNGEERAKGNILERFSAQQFPDLHSELNLSSLELGDSALYFCASSFRDTSNYGYTFGSGTRLTVV.

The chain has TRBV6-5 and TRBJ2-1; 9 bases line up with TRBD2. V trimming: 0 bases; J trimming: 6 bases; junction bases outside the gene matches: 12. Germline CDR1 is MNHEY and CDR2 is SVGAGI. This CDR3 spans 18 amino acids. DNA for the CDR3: TGTGCCAGCAGTTACTCTCCCAGCGCGGGGGGGCCTTCCAATGAGCAGTTCTTC. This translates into CASSYSPSAGGPSNEQFF.

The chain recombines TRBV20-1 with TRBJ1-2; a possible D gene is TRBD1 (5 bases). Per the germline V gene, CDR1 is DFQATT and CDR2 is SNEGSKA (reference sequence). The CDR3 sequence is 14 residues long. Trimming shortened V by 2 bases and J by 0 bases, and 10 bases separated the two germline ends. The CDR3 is CSARNQGSNYGYTF. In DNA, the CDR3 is TGCAGTGCTAGAAATCAGGGATCTAACTATGGCTACACCTTC.

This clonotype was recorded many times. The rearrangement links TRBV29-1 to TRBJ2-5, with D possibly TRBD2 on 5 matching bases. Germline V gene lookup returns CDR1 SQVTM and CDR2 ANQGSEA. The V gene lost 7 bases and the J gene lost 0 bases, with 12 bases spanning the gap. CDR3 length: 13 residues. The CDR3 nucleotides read TGCAGCGGTGGGGAGTCGTACCAAGAGACCCAGTACTTC. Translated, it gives CSGGESYQETQYF.

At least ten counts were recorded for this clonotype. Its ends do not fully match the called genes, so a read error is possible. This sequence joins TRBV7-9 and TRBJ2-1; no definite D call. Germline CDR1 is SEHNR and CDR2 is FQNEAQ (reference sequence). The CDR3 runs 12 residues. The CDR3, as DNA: TGCGCCAGCAGCTTGGGTAGCAATGAGCAGTTCTTC. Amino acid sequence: CASSLGSNEQFF.

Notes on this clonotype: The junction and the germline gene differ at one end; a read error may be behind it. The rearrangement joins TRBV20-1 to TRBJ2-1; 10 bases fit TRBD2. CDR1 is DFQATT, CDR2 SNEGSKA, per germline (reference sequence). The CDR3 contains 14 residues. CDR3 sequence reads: CSAGEREGVSEQFF. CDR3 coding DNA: TGCAGTGCTGGAGAGCGGGAGGGCGTAAGTGAGCAGTTCTTC.

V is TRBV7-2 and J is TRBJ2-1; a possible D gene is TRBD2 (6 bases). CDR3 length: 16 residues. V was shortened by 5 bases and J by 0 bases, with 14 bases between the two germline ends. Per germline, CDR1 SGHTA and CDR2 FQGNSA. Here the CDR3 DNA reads TGTGCCAGCAGCCCCCTCTCGACTAGCTCCTACAATGAGCAGTTCTTC. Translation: CASSPLSTSSYNEQFF.

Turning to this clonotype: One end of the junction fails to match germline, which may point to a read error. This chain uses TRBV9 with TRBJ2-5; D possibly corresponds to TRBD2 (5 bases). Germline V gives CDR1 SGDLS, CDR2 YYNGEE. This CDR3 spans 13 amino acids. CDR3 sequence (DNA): TGTGCCAGCAGCCCCGGGGTGGAAGAGACCCACTACTTC. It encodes CASSPGVEETHYF. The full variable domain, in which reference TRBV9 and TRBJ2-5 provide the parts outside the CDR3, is DSGVTQTPKHLITATGQRVTLRCSPRSGDLSVYWYQQSLDQGLQFLIQYYNGEERAKGNILERFSAQQFPDLHSELNLSSLELGDSALYFCASSPGVEETHYFGPGTRLLVL.

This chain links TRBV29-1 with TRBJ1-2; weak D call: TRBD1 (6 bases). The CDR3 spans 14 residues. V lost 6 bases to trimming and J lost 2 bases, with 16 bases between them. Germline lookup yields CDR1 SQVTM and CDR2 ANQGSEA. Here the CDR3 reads CSVEPKGGNYGYTF. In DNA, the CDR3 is TGCAGCGTAGAACCCAAGGGGGGGAACTATGGCTACACCTTC.

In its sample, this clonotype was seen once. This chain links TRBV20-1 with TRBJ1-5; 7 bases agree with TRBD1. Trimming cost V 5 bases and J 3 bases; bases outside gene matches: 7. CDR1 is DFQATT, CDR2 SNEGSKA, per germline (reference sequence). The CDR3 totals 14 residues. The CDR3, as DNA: TGCAGTGCTGGTAAAGGGGGCTCCAATCAGCCCCAGCATTTT. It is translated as CSAGKGGSNQPQHF.

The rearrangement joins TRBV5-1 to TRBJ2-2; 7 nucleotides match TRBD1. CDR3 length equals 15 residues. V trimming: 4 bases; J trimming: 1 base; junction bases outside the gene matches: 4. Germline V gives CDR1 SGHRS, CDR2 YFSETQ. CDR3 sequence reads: CASSPDRRNTGELFF. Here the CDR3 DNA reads TGCGCCAGCAGCCCGGACAGGAGGAACACCGGGGAGCTGTTTTTT.

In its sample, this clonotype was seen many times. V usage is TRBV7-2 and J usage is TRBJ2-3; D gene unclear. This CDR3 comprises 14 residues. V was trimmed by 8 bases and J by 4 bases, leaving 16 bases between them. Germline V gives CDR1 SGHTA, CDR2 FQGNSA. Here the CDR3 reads CASGVRSRADTQYF. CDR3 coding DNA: TGTGCCAGCGGTGTGAGATCGCGAGCAGATACGCAGTATTTT.

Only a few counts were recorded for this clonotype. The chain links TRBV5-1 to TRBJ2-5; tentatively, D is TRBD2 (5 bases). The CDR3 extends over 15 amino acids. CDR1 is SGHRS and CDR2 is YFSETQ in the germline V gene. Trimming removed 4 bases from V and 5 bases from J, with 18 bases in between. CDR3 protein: CASSTSGILRETQYF. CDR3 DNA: TGCGCCAGCAGCACCTCCGGGATATTGCGGGAGACCCAGTACTTC.

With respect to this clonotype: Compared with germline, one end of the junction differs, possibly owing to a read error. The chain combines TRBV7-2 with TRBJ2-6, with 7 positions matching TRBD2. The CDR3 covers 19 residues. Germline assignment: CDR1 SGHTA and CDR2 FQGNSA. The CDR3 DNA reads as TGTGCCAACAGCTTACGGGAGCAAGGGAGGGGCTCTGGGGCCAACGTCCTGACTTTC. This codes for CANSLREQGRGSGANVLTF.

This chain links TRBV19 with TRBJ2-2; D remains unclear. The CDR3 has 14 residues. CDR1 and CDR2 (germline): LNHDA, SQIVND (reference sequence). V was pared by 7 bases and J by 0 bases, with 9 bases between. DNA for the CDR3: TGTGCCAGTAATATCCGGCCGAACACCGGGGAGCTGTTTTTT. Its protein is CASNIRPNTGELFF.

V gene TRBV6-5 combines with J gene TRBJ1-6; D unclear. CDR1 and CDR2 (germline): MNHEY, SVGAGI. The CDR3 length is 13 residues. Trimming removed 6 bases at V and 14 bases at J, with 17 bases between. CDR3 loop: CASRTDGNKALHF. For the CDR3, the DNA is TGTGCCAGCAGAACCGACGGCAATAAGGCCCTCCACTTT.

The CDR3: CSGSGGAETQYF. The DNA of the CDR3 is TGCAGCGGTAGCGGGGGGGCTGAGACCCAGTACTTC. This chain links TRBV29-1 with TRBJ2-5, with TRBD2 matching 11 bases. Germline V gives CDR1 SQVTM, CDR2 ANQGSEA. The CDR3 has 12 amino acids. V dropped 7 bases and J dropped 5; count of bases not matched to a gene: 3.

For the CDR3, the DNA is TGTGCCAGCTCCTGGTCGGGGGGGGAAGCCTACAATGAGCAGTTCTTC. Its protein is CASSWSGGEAYNEQFF. The rearrangement uses TRBV2 and TRBJ2-1, with 8 bases identical to TRBD2. V was clipped by 8 bases and J by 2 bases; unmatched bases: 11. The CDR3 is 16 amino acids. CDR1 and CDR2 from the germline V gene are SNHLY and FYNNEI.

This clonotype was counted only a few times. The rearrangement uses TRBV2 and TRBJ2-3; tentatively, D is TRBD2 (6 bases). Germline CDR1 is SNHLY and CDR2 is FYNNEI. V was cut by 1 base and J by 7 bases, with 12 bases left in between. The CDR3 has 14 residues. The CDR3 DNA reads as TGTGCCAGCAGTGAAGAGGGGACTGGGTATACGCAGTATTTT. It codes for CASSEEGTGYTQYF.